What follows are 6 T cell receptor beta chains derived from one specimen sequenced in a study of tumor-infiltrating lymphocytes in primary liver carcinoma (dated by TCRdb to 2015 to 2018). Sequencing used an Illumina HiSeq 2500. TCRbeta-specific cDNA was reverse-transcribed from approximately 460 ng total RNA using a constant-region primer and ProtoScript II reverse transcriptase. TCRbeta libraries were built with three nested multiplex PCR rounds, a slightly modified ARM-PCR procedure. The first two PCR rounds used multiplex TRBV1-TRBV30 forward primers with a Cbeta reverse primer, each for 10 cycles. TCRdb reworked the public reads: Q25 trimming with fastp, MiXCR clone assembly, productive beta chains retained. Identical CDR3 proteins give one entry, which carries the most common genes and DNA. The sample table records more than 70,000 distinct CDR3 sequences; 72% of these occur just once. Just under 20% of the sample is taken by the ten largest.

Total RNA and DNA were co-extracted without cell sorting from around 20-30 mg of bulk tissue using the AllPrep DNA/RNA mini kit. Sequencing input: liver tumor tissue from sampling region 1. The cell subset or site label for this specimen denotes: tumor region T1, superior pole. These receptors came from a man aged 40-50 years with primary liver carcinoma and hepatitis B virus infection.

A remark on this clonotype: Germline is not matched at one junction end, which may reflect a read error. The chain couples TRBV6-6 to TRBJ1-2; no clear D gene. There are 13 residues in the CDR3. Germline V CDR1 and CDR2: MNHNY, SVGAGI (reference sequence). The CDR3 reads CASSFLLLEGYAF. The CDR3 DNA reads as TGTGCCAGCAGTTTCCTTCTTTTGGAGGGCTACGCCTTC.

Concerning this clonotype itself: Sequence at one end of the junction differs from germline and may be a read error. DNA for the CDR3: TGTGGCAGCAGTTACGTAGTGGACGTCACCGGGGAGCTGTTTTTT. Translation: CGSSYVVDVTGELFF. The chain combines TRBV6-5 with TRBJ2-2, with D unclear. Looked up from germline, CDR1 is MNHEY and CDR2 is SVGAGI. This CDR3 has 15 amino acids.

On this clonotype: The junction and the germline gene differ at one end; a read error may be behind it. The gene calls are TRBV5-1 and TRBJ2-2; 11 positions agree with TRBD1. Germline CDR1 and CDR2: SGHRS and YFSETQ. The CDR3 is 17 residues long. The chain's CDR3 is CASSLGGQGANNGEMFF. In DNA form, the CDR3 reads TGCGCCAGCAGCTTGGGCGGACAGGGGGCAAACAACGGGGAGATGTTTTTT.

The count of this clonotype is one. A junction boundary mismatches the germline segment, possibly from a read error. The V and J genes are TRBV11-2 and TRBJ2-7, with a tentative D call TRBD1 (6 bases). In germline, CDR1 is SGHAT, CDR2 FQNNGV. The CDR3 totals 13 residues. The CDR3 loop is CDSSLDRRAKQYF. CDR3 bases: TGTGACAGCAGCTTAGACAGGCGCGCCAAGCAGTACTTC.

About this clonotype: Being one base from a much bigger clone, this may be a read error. For the CDR3, the DNA is TGCAGCGCCAGGCCATCCCCCAAAGAGGCCCAGTACTTC. Encoded protein: CSARPSPKEAQYF. The V gene is TRBV29-1, the J gene TRBJ2-5, with D uncertain. Germline CDR1 reads SQVTM; CDR2 reads ANQGSEA. The CDR3 has 13 amino acids. The full variable domain, completed using reference TRBV29-1 and TRBJ2-5, is SAVISQKPSRDICQRGTSLTIQCQVDSQVTMMFWYRQQPGQSLTLIATANQGSEATYESGFVIDKFPISRPNLTFSTLTVSNMSPEDSSIYLCSARPSPKEAQYFGPGTRLLVL.

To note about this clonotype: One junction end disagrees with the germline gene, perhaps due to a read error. The CDR3 DNA reads TGTGCCAGCGGTTTACACCCTGGGCGCGACACCGGGGAGCTGTCTTTT. It codes for CASGLHPGRDTGELSF. The chain is built from TRBV11-1 and TRBJ2-2, with D perhaps TRBD2 (5 bases). This CDR3 is built from 16 residues. Germline CDR1 SGHAT, CDR2 FQDESV (reference sequence).